The sequence of this T cell receptor beta chain was determined in a study of cytomegalovirus exposure and HLA in healthy donors. The CDR3 is 16 residues long. The germline V and J ends were trimmed by 6 bases and 0 bases, with 12 bases remaining between them. Germline CDR1 reads KGHSH; CDR2 reads LQKENI. Use of 60 Vbeta and 13 Jbeta primers characterized the PCR. The data were produced by immunoSEQ multiplex PCR, yet TCRdb's version contains in-frame clones alone and is incomplete. The data contain 170,000 or so clones, approximately 80% of them singletons. This clone came up once. Its antigen is currently unknown. Study-wide results and limits: Presence/absence analysis assumed near-uniform sequencing depth across donors. Researchers left out some V segments, among them TRBV6-2 and TRBV6-3, as indistinguishable. Among CMV-associated TCR beta chains, most appeared HLA-restricted in a later analysis.

The chain combines TRBV18 with TRBJ1-6, with D possibly matching TRBD1 (5 bases). Sequencing was done on a sample of PBMCs. The clonotype comes from a man between 25 and 39 years old in good health and CMV-seropositive. In DNA form, the CDR3 reads TGTGCCAGCTCCCCAGACAGCCACTCCTATAATTCACCCCTCCACTTT. It translates to CASSPDSHSYNSPLHF.